The rows below give T cell receptor beta chains drawn from one sample of a study of T cells after posttransplantation cyclophosphamide. Sequenced by immunoSEQ multiplex PCR; TCRdb stores in-frame clones only, minus some. Of 20,000 to 25,000 clones listed, 73% are singletons. Sequenced input: memory CD4+ T cells sorted from PBMCs. These receptors were collected from a woman aged 55-69 years in good health, CMV-negative, and a related stem cell transplant donor. CDR3s include the opening cysteine and the closing phenylalanine or tryptophan. Fields, in order: clone size, J gene, V gene, D gene, CDR3 protein, CDR3 DNA. The D gene is left open where the match is weak. Clone sizes are given selectively: once, few, many, or a class where the clone is expanded.

clone size: -
J gene: TRBJ2-5
V gene: TRBV5-1
D gene: TRBD1
CDR3 protein: CASGPGQQETQYF
CDR3 DNA: TGCGCCAGCGGACCGGGACAGCAAGAGACCCAGTACTTC

clone size: once
J gene: TRBJ1-1
V gene: TRBV19
D gene: -
CDR3 protein: CASVSKRGGSEAFF
CDR3 DNA: TGTGCCAGTGTCTCGAAAAGGGGTGGATCTGAAGCTTTCTTT

clone size: -
J gene: TRBJ1-2
V gene: TRBV10-2
D gene: -
CDR3 protein: CASASLGGGGSGYTF
CDR3 DNA: TGCGCCAGCGCCTCACTAGGGGGGGGCGGGAGTGGCTACACCTTC

clone size: -
J gene: TRBJ1-5
V gene: TRBV28
D gene: TRBD1
CDR3 protein: CASSSQGQGDQPQHF
CDR3 DNA: TGTGCCAGCAGTTCCCAGGGACAGGGGGATCAGCCCCAGCATTTT

clone size: -
J gene: TRBJ2-7
V gene: TRBV11-3
D gene: -
CDR3 protein: CASSSPREYEQYF
CDR3 DNA: TGTGCCAGCAGCTCCCCCAGGGAATACGAGCAGTACTTC

clone size: -
J gene: TRBJ2-5
V gene: TRBV25-1
D gene: TRBD2
CDR3 protein: CASSEAQRGGRETQYF
CDR3 DNA: TGTGCCAGCAGTGAAGCCCAGCGGGGGGGCCGGGAGACCCAGTACTTC

clone size: -
J gene: TRBJ2-7
V gene: TRBV4-1
D gene: TRBD1
CDR3 protein: CASSPTPDRDEQYF
CDR3 DNA: TGCGCCAGCAGCCCGACTCCCGACAGGGACGAGCAGTACTTC

clone size: -
J gene: TRBJ2-7
V gene: TRBV6-6
D gene: TRBD1
CDR3 protein: CASRWTGNEQYF
CDR3 DNA: TGTGCCAGCCGCTGGACAGGGAATGAGCAGTACTTC

clone size: -
J gene: TRBJ2-7
V gene: TRBV12-5
D gene: -
CDR3 protein: CASGSDSGTTYEQYF
CDR3 DNA: TGTGCTAGTGGTTCTGATAGCGGAACAACCTACGAGCAGTACTTC

clone size: -
J gene: TRBJ2-1
V gene: TRBV19
D gene: TRBD2
CDR3 protein: CASSRSSGGGNEQFF
CDR3 DNA: TGTGCCAGTAGTAGATCTAGCGGGGGGGGTAATGAGCAGTTCTTC

clone size: -
J gene: TRBJ1-3
V gene: TRBV4-2
D gene: -
CDR3 protein: CASSRTSGDQGNTIYF
CDR3 DNA: TGTGCCAGCAGCCGCACATCCGGGGATCAAGGAAACACCATATATTTT

clone size: -
J gene: TRBJ1-1
V gene: TRBV7-9
D gene: -
CDR3 protein: CASSPRVSMNTEAFF
CDR3 DNA: TGTGCCAGCAGCCCGCGGGTGTCTATGAACACTGAAGCTTTCTTT

clone size: -
J gene: TRBJ2-1
V gene: TRBV2
D gene: -
CDR3 protein: CASRETFSVNEQFF
CDR3 DNA: TGTGCCAGCAGAGAAACCTTTAGCGTAAATGAGCAGTTCTTC

clone size: -
J gene: TRBJ2-1
V gene: TRBV5-6
D gene: TRBD2
CDR3 protein: CASSQGLAGRGEQFF
CDR3 DNA: TGTGCCAGCAGCCAGGGACTAGCGGGGAGGGGGGAGCAGTTCTTC

clone size: once
J gene: TRBJ2-4
V gene: TRBV7-3
D gene: TRBD2
CDR3 protein: CASSGGTSGIGKNIQYF
CDR3 DNA: TGTGCCAGCAGCGGCGGCACTAGCGGGATTGGCAAAAACATTCAGTACTTC

clone size: -
J gene: TRBJ2-7
V gene: TRBV19
D gene: TRBD1
CDR3 protein: CASSIRTGGTGEQYF
CDR3 DNA: TGTGCCAGTAGTATCCGGACAGGGGGAACGGGCGAGCAGTACTTC